A selection of T cell receptor beta chains follows, all from one sample in a study of blood T cell repertoires in COVID-19. Assay: immunoSEQ multiplex PCR; the TCRdb copy retains only in-frame clones and omits some. In the table there are about 280,000 clones, around 88% of which are singletons. The sample taken for sequencing was PBMCs or T cells enriched from blood (not recorded which). The receptor source for this set is a woman aged 40 to 49 who had recovered from COVID-19. CDR3s include the opening cysteine and the closing phenylalanine or tryptophan. A D gene is named only where the DNA matches it firmly. Clone size is not always given. Where it is, it says once, few, many or a class for expanded clones.

TRBV7-3	TRBJ2-2	.	.	TGTGCCAGCAGCCCCCGTCGGGCTAGCGCAACCGGGGAGCTGTTTTTT	CASSPRRASATGELFF
TRBV19	TRBJ2-3	TRBD1	.	TGTGCCAGTAGGGGACAGGGGTTACGCACAGATACGCAGTATTTT	CASRGQGLRTDTQYF
TRBV4-3	TRBJ1-4	TRBD1	.	TGCGCCAGCAGCCAATTCCCAAAGGACAGGCCGCTGTTTTTT	CASSQFPKDRPLFF
TRBV13	TRBJ1-3	TRBD1	.	TGTGCCAGCAGCTTAGACAGGGGGCCTGGAAACACCATATATTTT	CASSLDRGPGNTIYF
TRBV6-5	TRBJ2-5	TRBD1	.	TGTGCCAGCAGTTACGGGTCAGGGGGCCGGGAGACCCAGTACTTC	CASSYGSGGRETQYF
TRBV24-1	TRBJ2-2	.	.	TGTGCCACCAGTGATTCCTTTTCTACCGGGGAGCTGTTTTTT	CATSDSFSTGELFF
TRBV7-2	TRBJ1-2	TRBD1	.	TGTGCCAGCAGACTCGGGACAGGGAACTATGGCTACACCTTC	CASRLGTGNYGYTF
TRBV18	TRBJ2-1	TRBD1	.	TGTGCCAGCTCATCCGGACAGGGAGGTAACAATGAGCAGTTCTTC	CASSSGQGGNNEQFF
TRBV7-2	TRBJ1-5	.	.	TGTGCCAGCAGCTTCTTCCCAGTGACAACGGTTCAGCCCCAGCATTTT	CASSFFPVTTVQPQHF
TRBV7-9	TRBJ2-7	TRBD2	.	TGTGCCAGCAGCTCAAAGGGACTAGTCGACTACGAGCAGTACTTC	CASSSKGLVDYEQYF
TRBV29-1	TRBJ1-1	.	once	TGCAGCGTTGAAAGCGCCCCCGGCGGCGGTGAAGCTTTCTTT	CSVESAPGGGEAFF
TRBV5-1	TRBJ2-3	.	once	TGCGCCAGCAGCTTAGGACAGAACCCAGATACGCAGTATTTT	CASSLGQNPDTQYF
TRBV9	TRBJ1-6	.	.	TGTGCCAGCAGTCGCAGGGCAAATAATTCACCCCTCCACTTT	CASSRRANNSPLHF
TRBV2	TRBJ1-6	TRBD1	.	TGTGCCAGCAGCTCGGACAGGGGGGGCAATTCACCCCTCCACTTT	CASSSDRGGNSPLHF
TRBV4-1	TRBJ2-5	.	.	TGCGCCAGCAGCCAAGATTCCTCTAGGTTGATCGGGGAGACCCAGTACTTC	CASSQDSSRLIGETQYF
TRBV2	TRBJ1-4	TRBD1	.	TGTGCCAGCAGTTACGGGACAGGGAGGGTTAATGAAAAACTGTTTTTT	CASSYGTGRVNEKLFF
TRBV5-1	TRBJ2-2	TRBD2	few	TGCGCCAGCAGCTCCTCCCTCCTAATAGCGGGCCGAAATAAAGGGGAGCTGTTTTTT	CASSSSLLIAGRNKGELFF
TRBV28	TRBJ1-3	TRBD1	once	TGTGCCAGCAGAGAGACAGGGCCCCCCTCTGGAAACACCATATATTTT	CASRETGPPSGNTIYF
TRBV27	TRBJ1-5	.	few	TGTGCCAGCAGTTTGACTTATTACAATCAGCCCCAGCATTTT	CASSLTYYNQPQHF
TRBV11-2	TRBJ1-2	.	.	TGTGCCAGCAGCCTTTTGGCGGGGACTGTTCTAAATGGCTACACCTTC	CASSLLAGTVLNGYTF
TRBV2	TRBJ2-5	TRBD2	.	TGTGCCAGCAGAGGACTAGCGGGATCTCAAGAGACCCAGTACTTC	CASRGLAGSQETQYF
TRBV30	TRBJ2-1	.	once	TGTGCCTGGAGTAACGGGAAAATGGCTGGGCCCAATGAGCAGTTCTTC	CAWSNGKMAGPNEQFF
TRBV7-2	TRBJ1-2	TRBD1	.	TGTGCCAGCAGCTTGAGGGGGGACAGAAACTATGGCTACACCTTC	CASSLRGDRNYGYTF
TRBV7-9	TRBJ2-7	TRBD1	.	TGTGCCAGCAGCTCGGGACAGAACACCTACGAGCAGTACTTC	CASSSGQNTYEQYF
TRBV5-5	TRBJ2-6	TRBD1	.	TGTGCCAGCAGCTCCCGAGAGGACAGGGCGTCTGGGGCCAACGTCCTGACTTTC	CASSSREDRASGANVLTF
TRBV29-1	TRBJ2-5	.	.	TGCAGCGTGCAAAAAGGGCGGGGAGAGACCCAGTACTTC	CSVQKGRGETQYF
TRBV30	TRBJ1-6	.	.	TGTGCCTGGAGGTGGAAGGGGAGGGGTTCACCCCTCCACTTT	CAWRWKGRGSPLHF
TRBV30	TRBJ2-7	TRBD1	.	TGTGCCTGGGAGGGACAGGGGTCTTACGAGCAGTACTTC	CAWEGQGSYEQYF
TRBV15	TRBJ2-7	.	.	TGTGCCACCAGCAGGGAGTACCGCTACGAGCAGTACTTC	CATSREYRYEQYF
TRBV7-2	TRBJ2-1	.	.	TGTGCCAGCAGCCCAAGGGCAGGAGGAAGCTCCTACAATGAGCAGTTCTTC	CASSPRAGGSSYNEQFF
TRBV11-1	TRBJ1-1	.	.	TGTGCCAGCAGCCACAGGCCGCCGAACACTGAAGCTTTCTTT	CASSHRPPNTEAFF
TRBV9	TRBJ2-1	TRBD1	.	TGTGCCAGCAGTCCCGGGACAGCCGACAATGAGCAGTTCTTC	CASSPGTADNEQFF
TRBV2	TRBJ1-2	.	.	TGTGCCAGCGGGGCGGGGAACTATGGCTACACCTTC	CASGAGNYGYTF
TRBV7-9	TRBJ1-1	.	.	TGTGCCAGCAGCTTACAGGGTAAGGACACTGAAGCTTTCTTT	CASSLQGKDTEAFF
TRBV18	TRBJ1-2	.	.	TGTGCCAGCTCCACAACCAGGCGGGACTATGGCTACACCTTC	CASSTTRRDYGYTF
TRBV4-1	TRBJ2-1	.	.	TGCGCCAGCAGCCGAGACAGGTTCTACAATGAGCAGTTCTTC	CASSRDRFYNEQFF
TRBV27	TRBJ1-6	TRBD1	.	TGTGCCAGCAGTTTCCGTCTGACAGGGAGTAATTCACCCCTCCACTTT	CASSFRLTGSNSPLHF
TRBV28	TRBJ1-2	.	.	TGTGCCAGCAGTCCCAGAGGGACTGTTAACTATGGCTACACCTTC	CASSPRGTVNYGYTF
TRBV19	TRBJ2-1	.	once	TGTGCCAGTAGTGGGAAAACTAGAAACCTGGACTCCTACAATGAGCAGTTCTTC	CASSGKTRNLDSYNEQFF
TRBV11-2	TRBJ2-1	TRBD2	.	TGTGCCAGCAGCTTGGCTAGCGGCTCCTACAATGAGCAGTTCTTC	CASSLASGSYNEQFF
TRBV11-2	TRBJ1-1	.	.	TGTGCCAGCAGCTTGGGGGCTCCACGAGAAGCTTTCTTT	CASSLGAPREAFF
TRBV7-2	TRBJ2-2	TRBD2	.	TGTGCCAGCAGCTTAAGGCTAGCGGATTCAGGAGGGGAGCTGTTTTTT	CASSLRLADSGGELFF
TRBV7-2	TRBJ2-3	.	.	TGTGCCAGCAGCTTCCAACAGGGATTCACAGATACGCAGTATTTT	CASSFQQGFTDTQYF
TRBV12-3/TRBV12-4	TRBJ1-5	.	.	TGTGCCAGCAGCCAAAACAATCAGCCCCAGCATTTT	CASSQNNQPQHF
TRBV30	TRBJ2-7	TRBD2	many	TGTGCCTGGAAGGAGGGAGCGGGGGGATACTACGAGCAGTACTTC	CAWKEGAGGYYEQYF